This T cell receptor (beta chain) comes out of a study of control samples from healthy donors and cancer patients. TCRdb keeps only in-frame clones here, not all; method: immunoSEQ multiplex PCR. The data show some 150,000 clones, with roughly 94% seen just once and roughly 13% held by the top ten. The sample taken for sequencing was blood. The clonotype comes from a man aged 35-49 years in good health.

CDR3 coding DNA: TGTGCCAGCAGCTTGGGGCAGTTTAGCTCCTACAATGAGCAGTTCTTC. As protein: CASSLGQFSSYNEQFF. This chain joins TRBV7-2 and TRBJ2-1; possible D gene TRBD1, 5 bases. The CDR3 sequence is 16 residues long. Germline assignment: CDR1 SGHTA and CDR2 FQGNSA. Trimming stripped 3 bases from V and 0 bases from J, with 12 bases between.